Each of the 14 T cell receptor beta chains below was sequenced from the same sample in a study of blood T cell repertoires in COVID-19. Using immunoSEQ multiplex PCR, the repertoire was profiled, and TCRdb retains in-frame clones only, with some absent. The sample yields roughly 360,000 clones, around 87% seen once. Input material: PBMCs or T cells enriched from blood (not recorded which). The receptors come from a woman between 25 and 40 years old with acute COVID-19.

The chain employs TRBV6-5 and TRBJ1-1; no clear D gene. Germline V lookup: CDR1 MNHEY, CDR2 SVGAGI. The ends were cut back, 5 bases at V and 2 bases at J, with 12 bases in the middle. The CDR3 runs 14 residues. The CDR3, as DNA: TGTGCCAGCAGTCACCGGGTCCCAAACACTGAAGCTTTCTTT. As protein: CASSHRVPNTEAFF.

DNA for the CDR3: TGTGCCAGCAGCGTAGCTGAGGAGACGGGACTAGCGGGGGGAGGCACAGATACGCAGTATTTT. Translating it yields CASSVAEETGLAGGGTDTQYF. The genes are TRBV9 and TRBJ2-3, with 15 bases lining up with TRBD2. The CDR3 loop spans 21 amino acids. The junction had 12 bases not matched to a gene; V was cut back by 0 bases and J by 1 base. The germline gives CDR1 SGDLS, CDR2 YYNGEE.

The chain recombines TRBV24-1 with TRBJ2-7; 12 bases match TRBD2. CDR3 length: 13 residues. Germline CDR1 reads KGHDR; CDR2 reads SFDVKD. J gave up 9 bases and V 5 bases, and 4 bases lay outside the gene matches. In DNA, the CDR3 is TGTGCCACCAGTGCGACTAGCGGGGGATCGCAGTACTTC. Translating gives CATSATSGGSQYF.

The CDR3 nucleotides read TGTGCCAGCAGTTACTCGACCGAGAAAGGCGGAGGGGAAGCTTTCTTT. Residues: CASSYSTEKGGGEAFF. This sequence joins TRBV6-5 and TRBJ1-1; D remains unclear. There are 16 residues in the CDR3. The germline V and J ends were trimmed by 0 bases and 8 bases, with 19 bases remaining between them. Germline CDR1 MNHEY, CDR2 SVGAGI.

The table lists this clone with a count of one. The chain joins TRBV10-3 to TRBJ2-1; D is possibly TRBD2 (7 bases). Between the trimmed V and J ends, which lost 5 bases and 5 bases, there was a span of 16 bases. Germline assignment: CDR1 ENHRY and CDR2 SYGVKD. The CDR3 sequence is 15 residues long. The CDR3 loop is CAISPLGGLHNEQFF. CDR3 DNA sequence: TGTGCCATCAGTCCCCTGGGGGGGCTCCACAATGAGCAGTTCTTC.

This chain joins TRBV7-2 and TRBJ2-7; 10 nucleotides line up with TRBD2. CDR1 is SGHTA and CDR2 is FQGNSA in the germline V gene. V lost 1 base to trimming and J lost 0 bases; unmatched junction nucleotides: 3. The length of the CDR3 is 16 residues. CDR3 sequence reads: CASSLGASGGSYEQYF. CDR3 nucleotides: TGTGCCAGCAGCTTAGGCGCTAGCGGGGGCTCCTACGAGCAGTACTTC.

This rearrangement joins TRBV29-1 to TRBJ2-7, with TRBD1 identical over 8 bases. CDR3 length: 12 residues. V gave up 0 bases and J gave up 5 bases; unmatched junction bases: 0. Germline values: CDR1 SQVTM, CDR2 ANQGSEA. The CDR3 region has the DNA TGCAGCGTTGAAGACAGGGGGCACGAGCAGTACTTC. Residues: CSVEDRGHEQYF.

The gene calls are TRBV18 and TRBJ2-3, with 8 bases lining up with TRBD2. The ends lost 2 bases at V and 4 bases at J; junction bases unmatched: 5. Germline V gives CDR1 KGHSH, CDR2 LQKENI. The CDR3 runs to 15 residues. The CDR3 sequence: CASSPGRGASDTQYF. The CDR3, as DNA: TGTGCCAGCTCACCAGGGCGGGGGGCATCAGATACGCAGTATTTT.

This clone showed up just once. V gene TRBV5-1 combines with J gene TRBJ1-2; no firm D call. The length of the CDR3 is 15 residues. Deletions cut 1 base from V and 4 bases from J, with 14 bases between. CDR1 and CDR2 (germline): SGHRS, YFSETQ. The chain's CDR3 is CASSLNAQGSYGYTF. CDR3 bases: TGCGCCAGCAGCTTGAATGCCCAAGGGAGCTATGGCTACACCTTC.

The chain links TRBV4-1 to TRBJ1-4, with D uncertain. Germline assignment: CDR1 MGHRA and CDR2 YSYEKL. The CDR3 spans 14 residues. Trimming shortened V by 3 bases and J by 5 bases, and 10 bases separated the two germline ends. This CDR3 reads CASSQGGMNEKLFF. DNA of the CDR3: TGCGCCAGCAGCCAGGGAGGGATGAATGAAAAACTGTTTTTT.

The chain carries TRBV7-3 and TRBJ1-2; the match to TRBD1 covers 7 bases. Trimming at V came to 3 bases and at J to 8 bases, leaving 6 bases not matched to a gene. Germline CDR1 is SGHTA and CDR2 is FQGTGA. The CDR3 is 13 residues long. CDR3 residues: CASSFWTGEGYTF. CDR3 bases: TGTGCCAGCAGCTTCTGGACAGGAGAAGGCTACACCTTC.

This rearrangement joins TRBV6-5 to TRBJ2-7, with TRBD1 as a possible D gene (6 bases). The V gene lost 6 bases and the J gene lost 4 bases, with 10 bases spanning the gap. The CDR3 has 12 amino acids. Germline V lookup: CDR1 MNHEY, CDR2 SVGAGI. CDR3 coding DNA: TGTGCCAGCAGAACAGGGATGTACGAGCAGTACTTC. This encodes CASRTGMYEQYF.

The V gene is TRBV28, the J gene TRBJ2-7, with D tentatively TRBD1 (6 bases). Germline CDR1 is MDHEN and CDR2 is SYDVKM. CDR3 length equals 17 residues. The V end lost 5 bases, the J end lost 0 bases, and 20 bases lay between the germline ends. CDR3 loop: CASSLPQGYPFSYEQYF. Written as DNA, the CDR3 is TGTGCCAGCAGTCTCCCCCAGGGGTACCCCTTCTCCTACGAGCAGTACTTC.

The chain recombines TRBV11-2 with TRBJ1-2, with 7 bases identical to TRBD1. The CDR3 is made up of 14 amino acids. Germline V gene sequence: CDR1 SGHAT, CDR2 FQNNGV. J gave up 4 bases and V 4 bases, and 6 bases lay outside the gene matches. The CDR3 coding sequence is TGTGCCAGCAGCTCTAACAGGGGTCGCTATGGCTACACCTTC. It specifies CASSSNRGRYGYTF.